This TCR beta chain was obtained from a study of cytomegalovirus exposure and HLA in healthy donors. On the study more broadly: As an earlier analysis found, 150 million to 200 million T cells yielded 117 million unique TCR beta sequences.

Researchers ran the PCR with 60 Vbeta and 13 Jbeta primers. Clones were read by immunoSEQ multiplex PCR, and TCRdb kept only the in-frame ones, dropping some. The top ten hold 0.5% to 0.7% of the sample, which has 200,000 to 250,000 clones, approximately 80% seen once. This clone was recorded once. The sequenced material came from PBMCs. The sequence came from a middle-aged woman in good health and CMV-seronegative.

For the CDR3, the DNA is TGTGCCAGCAGCCTCGGCGGCCTTAGAGTTAACTATGGCTACACCTTC. Encoded protein: CASSLGGLRVNYGYTF. V gene TRBV4-2 combines with J gene TRBJ1-2; D gene unclear. V was shortened by 4 bases and J by 1 base, with 16 bases between the two germline ends. The CDR3 length is 16 residues. Per the germline V gene, CDR1 is LGHNA and CDR2 is YNFKEQ.